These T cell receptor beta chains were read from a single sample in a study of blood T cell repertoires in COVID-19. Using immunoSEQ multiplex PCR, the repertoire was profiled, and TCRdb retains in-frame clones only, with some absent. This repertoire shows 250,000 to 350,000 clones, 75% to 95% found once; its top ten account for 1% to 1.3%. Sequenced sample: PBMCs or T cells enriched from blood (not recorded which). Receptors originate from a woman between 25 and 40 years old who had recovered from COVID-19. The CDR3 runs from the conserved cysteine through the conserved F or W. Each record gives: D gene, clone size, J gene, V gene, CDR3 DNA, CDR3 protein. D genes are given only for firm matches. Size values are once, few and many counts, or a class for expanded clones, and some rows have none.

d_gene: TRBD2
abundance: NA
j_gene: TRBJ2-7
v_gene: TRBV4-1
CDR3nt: TGCGCCAGCAGCCAAGATCGACTAGCGGGAGGCTCCTACGAGCAGTACTTC
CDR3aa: CASSQDRLAGGSYEQYF

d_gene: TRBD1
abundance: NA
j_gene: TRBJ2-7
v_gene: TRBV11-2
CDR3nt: TGTGCCAGCAGCTGGACAGGGAACTACGAGCAGTACTTC
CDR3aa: CASSWTGNYEQYF

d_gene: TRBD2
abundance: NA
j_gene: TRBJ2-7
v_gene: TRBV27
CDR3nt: TGTGCCAGCAGTTTCCGTGGACTAGCGGGAGGCGAGCAGTACTTC
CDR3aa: CASSFRGLAGGEQYF

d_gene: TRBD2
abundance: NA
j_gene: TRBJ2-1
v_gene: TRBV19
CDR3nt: TGTGCCAGTAGTAGGACTAGCAGCTGGGAGTTGGAGCAGTTCTTC
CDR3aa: CASSRTSSWELEQFF

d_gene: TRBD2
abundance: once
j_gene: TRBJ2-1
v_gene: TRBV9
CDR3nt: TGTGCCAGCAGCGAAGGGCCTGAGGGAGGGAGCTCCTACAATGAGCAGTTCTTC
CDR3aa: CASSEGPEGGSSYNEQFF

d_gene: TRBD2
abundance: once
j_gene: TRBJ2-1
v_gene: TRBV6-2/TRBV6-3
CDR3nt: TGTGCCAGCAGCGGAACAGGGGGCAGATTAGCGGGAGGGTACAATGAGCAGTTCTTC
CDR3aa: CASSGTGGRLAGGYNEQFF

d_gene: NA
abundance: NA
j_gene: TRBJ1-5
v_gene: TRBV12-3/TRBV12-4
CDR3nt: TGTGCCAGCAGCAGGGAAGGGGGTCAGCCCCAGCATTTT
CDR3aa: CASSREGGQPQHF

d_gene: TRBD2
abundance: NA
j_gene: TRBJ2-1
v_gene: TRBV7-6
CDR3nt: TGTGCCAGCAGCTTAGTCGGCGGGAGGCGTGACAATGAGCAGTTCTTC
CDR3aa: CASSLVGGRRDNEQFF

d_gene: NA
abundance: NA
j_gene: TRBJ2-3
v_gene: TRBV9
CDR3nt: TGTGCCAGCAGCGTAGAGGGCGGGTCTAGCACAGATACGCAGTATTTT
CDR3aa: CASSVEGGSSTDTQYF

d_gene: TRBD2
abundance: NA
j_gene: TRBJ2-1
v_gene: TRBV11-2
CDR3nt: TGTGCCAGCAGCCCTAAGACTAGCGGGAGTAACAATGAGCAGTTCTTC
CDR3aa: CASSPKTSGSNNEQFF

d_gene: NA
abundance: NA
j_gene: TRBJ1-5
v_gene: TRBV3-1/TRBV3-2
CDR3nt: TGTGCCAGCAGCCAAGATGTCCAGGGCGCTCAGCCCCAGCATTTT
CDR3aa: CASSQDVQGAQPQHF

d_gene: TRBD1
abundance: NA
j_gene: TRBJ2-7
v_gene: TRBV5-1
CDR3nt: TGCGCCAGCAGCTCAGGGGGCGAGCAGTACTTC
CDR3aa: CASSSGGEQYF